The next 29 T cell receptor beta chains were all read from a single sample in a study of cytomegalovirus exposure and HLA in healthy donors. PCR used 60 Vbeta primers and 13 Jbeta primers. Data came from immunoSEQ multiplex PCR; TCRdb stores just in-frame clones and leaves some out. This table holds around 150,000 clones, approximately 60% found once. Specimen: PBMCs. The receptor set was obtained from an older woman in good health and CMV-seropositive.

This clone was recorded only once. The chain employs TRBV5-5 and TRBJ2-2, with D unclear. The CDR3 runs 15 residues. Germline assignment: CDR1 SGHKS and CDR2 YYEKEE (reference sequence). Between the trimmed V and J ends, which lost 3 bases and 1 base, there was a span of 10 bases. The CDR3 sequence is CASSWAHENTGELFF. The CDR3, as DNA: TGTGCCAGCAGCTGGGCACACGAGAACACCGGGGAGCTGTTTTTT.

The CDR3: CASSERSSGRAEQFF. CDR3 DNA: TGTGCCAGCAGTGAAAGGTCCAGCGGGAGGGCTGAGCAGTTCTTC. The J gene is TRBJ2-1, the V gene TRBV2, with 10 bases aligning to TRBD2. CDR3 length equals 15 residues. Germline CDR1 and CDR2: SNHLY and FYNNEI. The V and J ends lost 2 bases and 9 bases, in that order; junction bases with no gene match: 7.

The DNA of the CDR3 is TGTGCCAGCTCACCACCGTCCAGGGCCAACACTGAAGCTTTCTTT. It encodes CASSPPSRANTEAFF. The rearrangement joins TRBV18 to TRBJ1-1, with a possible D match to TRBD1 (5 bases). Germline CDR1 and CDR2: KGHSH and LQKENI. V was cut by 0 bases and J by 2 bases, with 10 bases left in between. CDR3 length equals 15 residues.

This clone was found a few times. The rearrangement uses TRBV7-2 and TRBJ2-2; TRBD1 is a possible D gene (5 bases). The V gene's germline CDR1 is SGHTA and CDR2 FQGNSA. The V end was cut by 5 bases, the J end by 1 base, with 8 bases between. The CDR3 length is 14 residues. In nucleotides, the CDR3 is TGTGCCAGCAGCCCCGACAGGAACACCGGGGAGCTGTTTTTT. It is translated as CASSPDRNTGELFF.

The chain uses TRBV27 and TRBJ2-7, with TRBD1 matching 8 bases. Germline CDR1 MNHEY, CDR2 SMNVEV (reference sequence). With V trimmed by 7 bases and J by 1 base, 9 bases remained unmatched. This CDR3 has 15 residues. The CDR3: CASKPDRAGSYEQYF. The CDR3 DNA follows: TGTGCCAGCAAACCGGACAGGGCGGGGTCCTACGAGCAGTACTTC.

This chain uses TRBV9 with TRBJ2-6, with 13 bases aligning to TRBD2. V shed 3 bases, J shed 0 bases, and the junction held 3 bases outside the gene matches. CDR1 is SGDLS, CDR2 YYNGEE, per germline. This CDR3 region has 18 residues. CDR3 residues: CASSAGLAGNSGANVLTF. The DNA for the CDR3 is TGTGCCAGCAGCGCGGGACTAGCGGGAAACTCTGGGGCCAACGTCCTGACTTTC.

CDR3: CASSAQTGGKNIQYF. The DNA for the CDR3 is TGTGCCAGCAGCGCTCAAACAGGGGGCAAAAACATTCAGTACTTC. The gene calls are TRBV4-2 and TRBJ2-4, with 8 nucleotides matching TRBD1. This CDR3 is built from 15 residues. With V trimmed by 5 bases and J by 3 bases, 6 bases remained unmatched. Germline CDR1 is LGHNA and CDR2 is YNFKEQ.

This sequence joins TRBV4-1 and TRBJ2-2; TRBD2 matches 9 bases. The V gene's germline CDR1 is MGHRA and CDR2 YSYEKL. V dropped 1 base and J dropped 4; count of bases not matched to a gene: 7. The CDR3 has 17 amino acids. The CDR3 loop reads CASSQGAMGLATGELFF. In DNA form, the CDR3 reads TGCGCCAGCAGCCAAGGGGCCATGGGACTAGCCACCGGGGAGCTGTTTTTT.

This rearrangement joins TRBV7-2 to TRBJ2-2; 10 bases line up with TRBD2. The CDR3 covers 17 residues. Germline lookup yields CDR1 SGHTA and CDR2 FQGNSA. Trimming at V came to 5 bases and at J to 4 bases, leaving 10 bases not matched to a gene. The DNA of the CDR3 is TGTGCCAGCAGCCCCGGTCGGTTAGCGGGAGGCACCGGGGAGCTGTTTTTT. Translating gives CASSPGRLAGGTGELFF.

This rearrangement joins TRBV4-1 to TRBJ2-7; D may be TRBD2 (5 bases). The germline gives CDR1 MGHRA, CDR2 YSYEKL. V lost 1 base and J 5 bases, leaving 12 bases between the germline ends. The CDR3 is 14 amino acids. CDR3 coding DNA: TGCGCCAGCAGCCAAGGTGGGAGCCTCAACGAGCAGTACTTC. Translating it yields CASSQGGSLNEQYF.

The V call is TRBV28, the J call TRBJ2-7; 7 bases fit TRBD2. CDR1 is MDHEN, CDR2 SYDVKM, per germline. V shed 1 base, J shed 2 bases, and the junction held 14 bases outside the gene matches. The CDR3 is made up of 18 amino acids. The CDR3 here is CASSLYVAGATVTYEQYF. The CDR3 nucleotides are TGTGCCAGCAGTTTATATGTTGCGGGAGCGACAGTGACCTACGAGCAGTACTTC.

This clone was seen a handful of times. The chain links TRBV9 to TRBJ2-1; TRBD2 aligns across 9 bases. CDR1 is SGDLS and CDR2 is YYNGEE in the germline V gene. The CDR3 has 17 amino acids. V gave up 0 bases and J gave up 4 bases; unmatched junction bases: 8. The DNA of the CDR3 is TGTGCCAGCAGCGTAGTTGGCGGGAGGGCAGCGTACAATGAGCAGTTCTTC. It translates to CASSVVGGRAAYNEQFF.

A remark on this clone: Because the CDR3's place on the DNA is in doubt, the DNA is left out and the CDR3 is given as listed by TCRdb. The V and J genes are TRBV27 and TRBJ2-7; the D call in the table, TRBD2, was not verified against the DNA. Per the germline V gene, CDR1 is MNHEY and CDR2 is SMNVEV (reference sequence). The CDR3 spans 16 residues, counting both ends. CDR3 amino acids: CASSLVMGLSSYEQYF.

The chain employs TRBV4-1 and TRBJ2-2; TRBD1 might be the D (5 bases). Trimming took off 0 bases at V and 0 bases at J, with 11 bases between the two ends. Germline values: CDR1 MGHRA, CDR2 YSYEKL. The CDR3 runs to 17 residues. The CDR3 bases are TGCGCCAGCAGCCAAGATCCAGGGCTTACGAACACCGGGGAGCTGTTTTTT. Its translation is CASSQDPGLTNTGELFF.

V and J are TRBV10-3 and TRBJ2-2, with TRBD2 matching 12 bases. Germline values: CDR1 ENHRY, CDR2 SYGVKD. The V gene end was trimmed by 6 bases and the J gene end by 5 bases; junction bases not matched to a gene: 7. The CDR3 length is 16 residues. CDR3 protein: CAISPTSGSGTGELFF. The CDR3 DNA follows: TGTGCCATCAGCCCGACTAGCGGGAGTGGAACCGGGGAGCTGTTTTTT.

The chain recombines TRBV9 with TRBJ1-1, with D possibly being TRBD1 (5 bases). V lost 3 bases to trimming and J lost 3 bases, with 12 bases between them. The length of the CDR3 is 14 residues. The germline CDR1 and CDR2 sequences are SGDLS and YYNGEE. The DNA for the CDR3 is TGTGCCAGCAGCGCCTGGTCGGGGGACACTGAAGCTTTCTTT. Encoded protein: CASSAWSGDTEAFF.

This clone has only a few counts. The chain recombines TRBV5-1 with TRBJ1-2, with TRBD1 as a possible D gene (6 bases). The V end lost 1 base, the J end lost 2 bases, and 12 bases lay between the germline ends. CDR3 length: 15 amino acids. Germline V gene data show CDR1 as SGHRS and CDR2 as YFSETQ. CDR3 bases: TGCGCCAGCAGCTTGCTATCTACAGGGAACTATGGCTACACCTTC. It codes for CASSLLSTGNYGYTF.

The chain carries TRBV2 and TRBJ2-5; a possible D gene is TRBD1 (5 bases). The end of the DNA fits TRBJ2-7 better, so the J call may be wrong. The CDR3 sequence is 14 residues long. Germline assignment: CDR1 SNHLY and CDR2 FYNNEI. The DNA of the CDR3 is TGTGCCAGCAGTTTGGACATCGTGATGTACGAGCAGTACTTC. Translated, it gives CASSLDIVMYEQYF.

The CDR3 reads CASSPSGTGGYEQYF. The CDR3 region has the DNA TGTGCCAGCAGCCCCTCCGGGACAGGGGGTTACGAGCAGTACTTC. The rearrangement joins TRBV9 to TRBJ2-7; 11 bases align to TRBD1. The trim removed 4 bases at V and 4 bases at J, leaving 7 bases unmatched. The CDR3 is made up of 15 amino acids. Looked up from germline, CDR1 is SGDLS and CDR2 is YYNGEE.

The chain has TRBV5-4 and TRBJ1-1; 7 bases fit TRBD1. V lost 4 bases to trimming and J lost 7 bases; unmatched junction nucleotides: 10. From germline, CDR1 is SGHNT and CDR2 YYREEE (reference sequence). This CDR3 contains 14 residues. In DNA, the CDR3 is TGTGCCAGCAGCCAAGGACAGGTGGGAAGTGAAGCTTTCTTT. Translation gives CASSQGQVGSEAFF.

The chain couples TRBV9 to TRBJ2-2, with D maybe TRBD1 (5 bases). Trimming stripped 4 bases from V and 5 bases from J, with 9 bases between. From germline, CDR1 is SGDLS and CDR2 YYNGEE. This CDR3 contains 13 residues. The DNA for the CDR3 is TGTGCCAGCAGCAGTACAGGTACCGGGGAGCTGTTTTTT. Translation gives CASSSTGTGELFF.

This sequence joins TRBV7-3 and TRBJ2-1; 13 bases agree with TRBD2. In germline, CDR1 is SGHTA, CDR2 FQGTGA. This CDR3 spans 13 amino acids. Trimming took 5 bases from V and 16 from J; bases not matched to a gene: 8. The CDR3 DNA follows: TGTGCCAGCAGCCAAGGACTAGCGGGAGATCAATTCTTC. It translates to CASSQGLAGDQFF.

V and J are TRBV15 and TRBJ2-7; 9 positions match TRBD1. The CDR3 loop spans 17 amino acids. Per germline, CDR1 LNHNV and CDR2 YYDKDF (reference sequence). V was pared by 0 bases and J by 2 bases, with 8 bases of the junction left unmatched. In DNA form, the CDR3 reads TGTGCCACCAGCAGAGATTCCTTCAGACAGGGGGCCTACGAGCAGTACTTC. The encoded protein is CATSRDSFRQGAYEQYF.

V gene TRBV7-2 combines with J gene TRBJ2-7, with 8 bases identical to TRBD2. Per germline, CDR1 SGHTA and CDR2 FQGNSA. The CDR3 covers 14 residues. The junction had 6 bases not matched to a gene; V was cut back by 7 bases and J by 1 base. CDR3 sequence reads: CASNSGGGSYEQYF. As DNA, the CDR3 is TGTGCCAGCAACTCGGGGGGGGGTTCCTACGAGCAGTACTTC.

The rearrangement uses TRBV14 and TRBJ2-1; 7 bases are a match to TRBD1. The V gene's germline CDR1 is SGHDN and CDR2 FVKESK. CDR3 length equals 18 residues. V shed 0 bases, J shed 2 bases, and the junction held 10 bases outside the gene matches. The DNA of the CDR3 is TGTGCCAGCAGCCAAGAAGCCCCGGACAGGCCTACCTACAATGAGCAGTTCTTC. Its translation: CASSQEAPDRPTYNEQFF. The complete variable domain, with remaining parts taken from reference TRBV14 and TRBJ2-1, reads EAGVTQFPSHSVIEKGQTVTLRCDPISGHDNLYWYRRVMGKEIKFLLHFVKESKQDESGMPNNRFLAERTGGTYSTLKVQPAELEDSGVYFCASSQEAPDRPTYNEQFFGPGTRLTVL.

This clone was recorded a few times. The J gene is TRBJ2-5, the V gene TRBV15, with 10 bases fitting TRBD2. The V gene end was trimmed by 5 bases and the J gene end by 1 base; junction bases not matched to a gene: 4. CDR3 size: 15 residues. Germline V gives CDR1 LNHNV, CDR2 YYDKDF (reference sequence). The CDR3 reads CATSPGTSVQETQYF. The CDR3 bases are TGTGCCACCAGCCCCGGGACTAGCGTCCAAGAGACCCAGTACTTC.

This clone was detected only once. This CDR3 is also generated by other DNA sequences in the sample. The V call is TRBV27, the J call TRBJ2-7; D possibly corresponds to TRBD1 (7 bases). The germline V gene has CDR1 MNHEY and CDR2 SMNVEV (reference sequence). The CDR3 is 17 amino acids. The germline V and J ends were trimmed by 0 bases and 2 bases, with 17 bases remaining between them. The CDR3 is CASSLSVTGRQAYEQYF. In DNA form, the CDR3 reads TGTGCCAGCAGTTTATCCGTGACAGGGAGGCAGGCCTACGAGCAGTACTTC.

The CDR3 reads CARSLGGGRPGETQYF. Here the CDR3 DNA reads TGTGCCAGAAGCTTGGGTGGCGGGAGGCCGGGGGAGACCCAGTACTTC. This chain links TRBV5-3 with TRBJ2-5; 8 nucleotides agree with TRBD2. TRBV5-3 is labeled an ORF, and its function is uncertain. V lost 0 bases to trimming and J lost 5 bases; unmatched junction nucleotides: 9. The CDR3 is 16 amino acids.

This clone has a single count. This chain connects TRBV13 to TRBJ2-7, with TRBD2 identical over 9 bases. Losses at the gene ends were 5 bases for V and 6 bases for J; bases not matched to a gene: 8. The germline V gene encodes CDR1 PRHDT and CDR2 FYEKMQ (reference sequence). The CDR3 consists of 14 residues. The CDR3 spells CASSPPGLAFEQYF. CDR3 DNA sequence: TGTGCCAGCAGCCCACCGGGACTAGCATTCGAGCAGTACTTC.